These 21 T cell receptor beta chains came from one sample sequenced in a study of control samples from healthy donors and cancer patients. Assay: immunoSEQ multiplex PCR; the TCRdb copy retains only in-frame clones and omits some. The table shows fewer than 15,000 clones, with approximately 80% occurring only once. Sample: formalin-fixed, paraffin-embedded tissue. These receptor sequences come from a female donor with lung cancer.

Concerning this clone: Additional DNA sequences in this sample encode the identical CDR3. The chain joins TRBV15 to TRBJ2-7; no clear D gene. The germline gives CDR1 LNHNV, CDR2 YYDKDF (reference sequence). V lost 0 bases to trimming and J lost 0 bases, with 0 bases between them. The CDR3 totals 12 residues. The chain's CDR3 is CATSRDSYEQYF. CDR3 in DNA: TGTGCCACCAGCAGAGACTCCTACGAGCAGTACTTC.

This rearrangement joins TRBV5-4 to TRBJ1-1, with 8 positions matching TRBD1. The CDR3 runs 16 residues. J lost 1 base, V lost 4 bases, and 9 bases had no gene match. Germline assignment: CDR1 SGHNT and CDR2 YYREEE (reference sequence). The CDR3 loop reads CASSGTGQGPNTEAFF. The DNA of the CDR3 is TGTGCCAGCAGCGGAACCGGACAGGGCCCGAACACTGAAGCTTTCTTT.

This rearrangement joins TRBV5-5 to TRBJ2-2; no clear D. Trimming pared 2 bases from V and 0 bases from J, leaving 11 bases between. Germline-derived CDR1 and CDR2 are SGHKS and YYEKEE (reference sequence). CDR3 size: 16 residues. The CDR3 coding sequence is TGTGCCAGCAGCTTAAGGTTTACGGCGAACACCGGGGAGCTGTTTTTT. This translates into CASSLRFTANTGELFF.

This CDR3 is CAISERVGTGTAEAFF. The DNA for the CDR3 is TGTGCCATCAGTGAGAGGGTGGGGACAGGGACCGCTGAAGCTTTCTTT. This rearrangement joins TRBV10-3 to TRBJ1-1, with 9 bases identical to TRBD1. This CDR3 region has 16 residues. Germline loops: CDR1 ENHRY, CDR2 SYGVKD. J was trimmed by 6 bases and V by 2 bases; bases with no gene match: 10.

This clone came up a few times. This CDR3 is CASSPGTGGRSPLHF. The CDR3, as DNA: TGTGCCAGTAGTCCAGGGACAGGGGGCCGTTCACCCCTCCACTTT. This chain uses TRBV19 with TRBJ1-6, with 12 bases that match TRBD1. CDR3 length: 15 amino acids. From germline, CDR1 is LNHDA and CDR2 SQIVND (reference sequence). With V trimmed by 5 bases and J by 9 bases, 5 bases remained unmatched.

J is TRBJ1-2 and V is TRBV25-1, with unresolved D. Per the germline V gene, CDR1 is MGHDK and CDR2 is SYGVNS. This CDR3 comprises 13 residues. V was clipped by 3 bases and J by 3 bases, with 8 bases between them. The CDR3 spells CASSDMADYGYTF. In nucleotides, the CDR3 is TGTGCCAGCAGTGATATGGCAGACTATGGCTACACCTTC.

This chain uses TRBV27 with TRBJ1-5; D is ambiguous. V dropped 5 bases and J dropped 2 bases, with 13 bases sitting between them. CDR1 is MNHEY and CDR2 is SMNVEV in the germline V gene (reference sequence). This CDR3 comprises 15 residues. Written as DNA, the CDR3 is TGTGCCAGCAGTGCGATGGGATACGGCAATCAGCCCCAGCATTTT. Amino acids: CASSAMGYGNQPQHF.

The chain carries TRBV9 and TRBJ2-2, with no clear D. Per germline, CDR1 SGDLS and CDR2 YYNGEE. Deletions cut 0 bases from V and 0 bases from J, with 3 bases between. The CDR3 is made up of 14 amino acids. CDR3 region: CASSVASNTGELFF. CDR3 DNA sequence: TGTGCCAGCAGCGTAGCCTCGAACACCGGGGAGCTGTTTTTT.

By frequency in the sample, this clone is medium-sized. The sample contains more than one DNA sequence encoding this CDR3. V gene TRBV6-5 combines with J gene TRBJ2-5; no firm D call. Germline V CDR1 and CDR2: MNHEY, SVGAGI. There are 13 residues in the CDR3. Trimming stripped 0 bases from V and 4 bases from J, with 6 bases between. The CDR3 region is CASSYSDGETQYF. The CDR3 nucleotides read TGTGCCAGCAGTTACTCCGACGGAGAGACCCAGTACTTC.

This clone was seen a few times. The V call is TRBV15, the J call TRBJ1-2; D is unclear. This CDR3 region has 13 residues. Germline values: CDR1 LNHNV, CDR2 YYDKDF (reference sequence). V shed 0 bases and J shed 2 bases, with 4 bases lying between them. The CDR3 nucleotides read TGTGCCACCAGCAGAGAAGAAAACTATGGCTACACCTTC. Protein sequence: CATSREENYGYTF.

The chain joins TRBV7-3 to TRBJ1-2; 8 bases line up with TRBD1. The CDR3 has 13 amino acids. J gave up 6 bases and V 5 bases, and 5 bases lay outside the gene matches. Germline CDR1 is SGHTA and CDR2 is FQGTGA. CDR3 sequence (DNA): TGTGCCAGCAGCAGACAGGGGCTGGATGGCTACACCTTC. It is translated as CASSRQGLDGYTF. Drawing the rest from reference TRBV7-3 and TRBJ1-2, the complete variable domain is GAGVSQTPSNKVTEKGKYVELRCDPISGHTALYWYRQSLGQGPEFLIYFQGTGAADDSGLPNDRFFAVRPEGSVSTLKIQRTERGDSAVYLCASSRQGLDGYTFGSGTRLTVV.

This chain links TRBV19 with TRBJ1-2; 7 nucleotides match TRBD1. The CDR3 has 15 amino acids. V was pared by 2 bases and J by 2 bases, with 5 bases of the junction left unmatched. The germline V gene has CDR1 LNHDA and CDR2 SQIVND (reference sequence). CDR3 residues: CASSIIWDSNYGYTF. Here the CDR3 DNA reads TGTGCCAGTAGTATAATCTGGGACAGCAACTATGGCTACACCTTC.

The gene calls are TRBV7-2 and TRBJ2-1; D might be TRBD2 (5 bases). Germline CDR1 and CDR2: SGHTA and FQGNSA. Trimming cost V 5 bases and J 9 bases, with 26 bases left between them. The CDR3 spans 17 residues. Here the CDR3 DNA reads TGTGCCAGCAGCGAACCGACTAACGCTAAGGGTTGGGGTGAGCAGTTCTTC. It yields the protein CASSEPTNAKGWGEQFF.

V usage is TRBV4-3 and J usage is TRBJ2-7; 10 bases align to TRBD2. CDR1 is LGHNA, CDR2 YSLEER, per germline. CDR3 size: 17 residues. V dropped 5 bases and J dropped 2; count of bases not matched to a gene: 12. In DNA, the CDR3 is TGCGCCAGCAGCACCAAGAAACAGCGGGAGGGCCCCTACGAGCAGTACTTC. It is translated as CASSTKKQREGPYEQYF.

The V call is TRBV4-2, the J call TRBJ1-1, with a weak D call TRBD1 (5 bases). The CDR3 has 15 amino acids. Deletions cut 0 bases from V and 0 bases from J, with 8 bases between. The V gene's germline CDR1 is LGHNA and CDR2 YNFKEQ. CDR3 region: CASSQDRDLNTEAFF. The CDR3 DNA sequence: TGTGCCAGCAGCCAAGACAGGGACCTGAACACTGAAGCTTTCTTT.

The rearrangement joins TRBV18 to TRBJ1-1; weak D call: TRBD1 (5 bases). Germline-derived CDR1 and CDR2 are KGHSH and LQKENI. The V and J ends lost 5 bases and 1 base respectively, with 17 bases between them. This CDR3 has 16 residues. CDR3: CASSSQGRGTNTEAFF. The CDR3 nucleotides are TGTGCCAGCTCATCCCAGGGAAGGGGAACGAACACTGAAGCTTTCTTT.

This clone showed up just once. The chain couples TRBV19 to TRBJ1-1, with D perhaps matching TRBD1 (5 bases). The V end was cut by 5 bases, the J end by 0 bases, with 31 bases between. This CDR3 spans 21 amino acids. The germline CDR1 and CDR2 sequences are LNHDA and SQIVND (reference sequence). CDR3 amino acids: CASSFLVRAIGGETLNTEAFF. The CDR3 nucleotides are TGTGCCAGTAGTTTTCTTGTCAGGGCCATTGGGGGGGAGACCCTGAACACTGAAGCTTTCTTT.

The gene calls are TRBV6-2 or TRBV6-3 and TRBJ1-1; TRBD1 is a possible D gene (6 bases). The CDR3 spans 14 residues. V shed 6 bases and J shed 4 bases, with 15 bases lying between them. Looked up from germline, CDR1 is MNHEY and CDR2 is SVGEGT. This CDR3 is CASSDDRFGTEAFF. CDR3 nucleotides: TGTGCCAGCAGCGATGACAGGTTCGGCACTGAAGCTTTCTTT.

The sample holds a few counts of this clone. The chain's CDR3 is CASSQELHEQYF. CDR3 DNA sequence: TGTGCCAGCAGCCAAGAGTTGCACGAGCAGTACTTC. The rearrangement uses TRBV4-2 and TRBJ2-7; D is ambiguous. CDR1 is LGHNA and CDR2 is YNFKEQ in the germline V gene. The CDR3 length is 12 residues. Trimming cost V 0 bases and J 5 bases, with 5 bases left between them.

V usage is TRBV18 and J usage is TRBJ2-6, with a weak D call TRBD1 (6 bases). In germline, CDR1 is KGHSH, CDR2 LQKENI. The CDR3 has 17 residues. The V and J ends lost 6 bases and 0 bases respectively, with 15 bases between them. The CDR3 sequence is CASSITGTGSGANVLTF. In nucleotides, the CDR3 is TGTGCCAGCTCTATCACAGGGACGGGCTCTGGGGCCAACGTCCTGACTTTC.

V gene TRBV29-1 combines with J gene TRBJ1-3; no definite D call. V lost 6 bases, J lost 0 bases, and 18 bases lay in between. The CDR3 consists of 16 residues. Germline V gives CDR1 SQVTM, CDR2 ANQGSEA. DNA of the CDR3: TGCAGCGTGGAATCCGACGACGGTAACTCTGGAAACACCATATATTTT. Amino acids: CSVESDDGNSGNTIYF.